This T cell receptor beta chain was obtained from a study of shared clonotypes between healthy human individuals. Study background: The cohort comprised a couple of women and a few men. Their ages spanned 18 to 49 years.

Clones were read by immunoSEQ multiplex PCR, and TCRdb kept only the in-frame ones, dropping some. The data hold some 1.5 million clones, with more than 95% observed a single time. The study, taken as a whole, reports: In contrast to clonotypes shared by all four donors, non-shared clonotypes had lower generation probabilities. Naive subsets tended to show greater estimated richness than memory subsets. An expected dependence of interdonor clonotype sharing on sequencing depth was noted.

Concerning this clone itself: Its antigen remains unidentified.

This TCR was sampled from a young man in good health. Sample: naive CD4+ T cells sorted from blood. As for subset: CD45RA+ positively selected.

The CDR3: CASSKLAGGPRGYEQYF. CDR3 nucleotides: TGTGCCAGCAGCAAACTAGCGGGAGGGCCCCGGGGCTACGAGCAGTACTTC. The chain couples TRBV7-6 to TRBJ2-7, with 13 bases that match TRBD2. The germline V gene has CDR1 SGHVS and CDR2 FNYEAQ. With V trimmed by 5 bases and J by 3 bases, 10 bases remained unmatched. This CDR3 is built from 17 residues.